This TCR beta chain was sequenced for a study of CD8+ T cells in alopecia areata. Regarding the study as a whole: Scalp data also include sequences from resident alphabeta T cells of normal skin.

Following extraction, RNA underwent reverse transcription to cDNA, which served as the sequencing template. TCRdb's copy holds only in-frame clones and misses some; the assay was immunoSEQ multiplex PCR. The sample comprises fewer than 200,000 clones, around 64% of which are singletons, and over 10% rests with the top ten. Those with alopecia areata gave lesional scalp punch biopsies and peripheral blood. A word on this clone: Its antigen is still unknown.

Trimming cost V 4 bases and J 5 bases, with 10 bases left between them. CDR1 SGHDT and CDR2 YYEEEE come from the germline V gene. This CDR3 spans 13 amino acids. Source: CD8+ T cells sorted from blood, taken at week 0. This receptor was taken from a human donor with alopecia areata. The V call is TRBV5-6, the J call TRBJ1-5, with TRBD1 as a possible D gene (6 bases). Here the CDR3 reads CASSLGQYQPQHF. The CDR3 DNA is TGTGCCAGCAGCCTAGGACAGTATCAGCCCCAGCATTTT. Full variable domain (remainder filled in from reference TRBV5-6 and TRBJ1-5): DAGVTQSPTHLIKTRGQQVTLRCSPKSGHDTVSWYQQALGQGPQFIFQYYEEEERQRGNFPDRFSGHQFPNYSSELNVNALLLGDSALYLCASSLGQYQPQHFGDGTRLSIL.